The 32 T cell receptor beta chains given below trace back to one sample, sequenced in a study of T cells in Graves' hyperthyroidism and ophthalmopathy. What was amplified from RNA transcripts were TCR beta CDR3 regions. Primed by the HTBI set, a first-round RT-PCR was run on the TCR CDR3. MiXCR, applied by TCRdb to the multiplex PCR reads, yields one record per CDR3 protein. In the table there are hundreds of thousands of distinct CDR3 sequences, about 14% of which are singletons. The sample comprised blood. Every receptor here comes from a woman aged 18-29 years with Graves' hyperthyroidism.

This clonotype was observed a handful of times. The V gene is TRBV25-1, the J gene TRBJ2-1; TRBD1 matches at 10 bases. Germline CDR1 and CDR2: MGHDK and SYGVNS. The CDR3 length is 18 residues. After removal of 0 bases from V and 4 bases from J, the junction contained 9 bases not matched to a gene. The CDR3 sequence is CASSEYRAGQGPYNEQFF. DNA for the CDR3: TGTGCCAGCAGTGAATATAGAGCGGGACAGGGGCCGTACAATGAGCAGTTCTTC.

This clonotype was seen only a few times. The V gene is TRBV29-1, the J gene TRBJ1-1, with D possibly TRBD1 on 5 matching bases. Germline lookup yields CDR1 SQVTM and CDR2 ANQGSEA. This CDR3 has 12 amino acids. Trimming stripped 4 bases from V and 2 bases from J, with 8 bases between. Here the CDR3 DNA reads TGCAGCGTTGTTCAGGGTAACACTGAAGCTTTCTTT. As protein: CSVVQGNTEAFF.

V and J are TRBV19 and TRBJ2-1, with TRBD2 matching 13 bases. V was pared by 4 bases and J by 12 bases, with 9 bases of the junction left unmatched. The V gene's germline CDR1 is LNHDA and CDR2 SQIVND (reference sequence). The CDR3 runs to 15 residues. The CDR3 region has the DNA TGTGCCAGTAGTAAAGGACTAGCGGGAGCAGGCGGGCAGTTCTTC. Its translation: CASSKGLAGAGGQFF.

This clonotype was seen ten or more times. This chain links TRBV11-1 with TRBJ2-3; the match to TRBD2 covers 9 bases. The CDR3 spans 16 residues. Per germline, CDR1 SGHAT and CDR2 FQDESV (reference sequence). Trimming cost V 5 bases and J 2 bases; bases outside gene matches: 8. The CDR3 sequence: CASSHRLADLTDTQYF. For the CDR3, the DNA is TGTGCCAGCAGCCATAGACTAGCGGACCTCACAGATACGCAGTATTTT.

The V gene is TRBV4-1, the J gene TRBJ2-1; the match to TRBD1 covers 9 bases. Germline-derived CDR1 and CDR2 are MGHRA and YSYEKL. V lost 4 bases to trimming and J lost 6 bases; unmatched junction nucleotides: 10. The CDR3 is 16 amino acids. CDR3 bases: TGCGCCAGCAGCCCCGGACAGGGGAATTTTCGCAATGAGCAGTTCTTC. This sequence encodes CASSPGQGNFRNEQFF.

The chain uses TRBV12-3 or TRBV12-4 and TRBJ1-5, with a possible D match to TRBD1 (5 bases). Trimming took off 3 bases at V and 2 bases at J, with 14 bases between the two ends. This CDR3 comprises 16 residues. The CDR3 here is CASSFLAPGRNQPQHF. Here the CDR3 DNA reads TGTGCCAGCAGTTTTTTGGCCCCAGGGCGCAATCAGCCCCAGCATTTT.

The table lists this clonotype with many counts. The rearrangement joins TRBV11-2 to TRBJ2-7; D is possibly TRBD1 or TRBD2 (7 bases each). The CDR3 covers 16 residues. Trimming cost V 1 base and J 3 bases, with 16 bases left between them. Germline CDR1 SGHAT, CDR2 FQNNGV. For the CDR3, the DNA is TGTGCCAGCAGCTTAGGGCAGGGGGGGACTTACTACGAGCAGTACTTC. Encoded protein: CASSLGQGGTYYEQYF.

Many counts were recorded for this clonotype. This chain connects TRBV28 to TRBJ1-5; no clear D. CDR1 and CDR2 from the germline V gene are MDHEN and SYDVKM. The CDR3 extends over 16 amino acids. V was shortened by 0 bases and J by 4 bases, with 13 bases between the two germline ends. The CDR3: CASSLWGKTNNQPQHF. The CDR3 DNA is TGTGCCAGCAGTTTATGGGGCAAGACAAATAATCAGCCCCAGCATTTT.

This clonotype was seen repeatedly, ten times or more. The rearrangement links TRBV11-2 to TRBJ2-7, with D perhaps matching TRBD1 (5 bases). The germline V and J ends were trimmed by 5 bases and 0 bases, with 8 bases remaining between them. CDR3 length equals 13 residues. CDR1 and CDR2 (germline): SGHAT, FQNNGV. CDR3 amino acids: CASSTTDSYEQYF. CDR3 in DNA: TGTGCCAGCAGCACGACAGACTCCTACGAGCAGTACTTC.

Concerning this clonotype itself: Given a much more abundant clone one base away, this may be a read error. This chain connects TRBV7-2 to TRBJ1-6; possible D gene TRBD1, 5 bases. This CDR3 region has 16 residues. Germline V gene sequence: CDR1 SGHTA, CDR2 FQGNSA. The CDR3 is CASSYVTVSYNSPPHF. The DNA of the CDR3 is TGTGCCAGCAGTTACGTGACAGTCTCCTATAATTCACCCCCCCACTTT. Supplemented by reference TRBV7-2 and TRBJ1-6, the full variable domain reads GAGVSQSPSNKVTEKGKDVELRCDPISGHTALYWYRQSLGQGLEFLIYFQGNSAPDKSGLPSDRFSAERTGGSVSTLTIQRTQQEDSAVYLCASSYVTVSYNSPPHFGNGTRLTVT.

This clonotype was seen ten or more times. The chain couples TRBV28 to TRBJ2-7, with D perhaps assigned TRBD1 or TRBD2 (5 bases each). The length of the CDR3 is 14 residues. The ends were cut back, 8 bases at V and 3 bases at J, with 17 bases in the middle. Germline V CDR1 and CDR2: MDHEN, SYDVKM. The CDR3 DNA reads TGTGCCAGCCGGGGATTGGGGGTAGGCTACGAGCAGTACTTC. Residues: CASRGLGVGYEQYF.

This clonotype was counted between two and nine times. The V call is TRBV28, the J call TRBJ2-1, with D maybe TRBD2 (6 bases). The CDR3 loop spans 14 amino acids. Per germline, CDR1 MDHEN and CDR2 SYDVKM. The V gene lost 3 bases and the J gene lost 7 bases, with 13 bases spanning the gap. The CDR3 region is CASSFFPAGNEQFF. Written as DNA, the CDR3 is TGTGCCAGCAGTTTTTTTCCTGCGGGGAATGAGCAGTTCTTC.

The CDR3 region is CASSQGGADEAFF. The DNA for the CDR3 is TGCGCCAGCAGCCAAGGGGGGGCGGATGAAGCTTTCTTT. The chain recombines TRBV4-1 with TRBJ1-1, with D perhaps matching TRBD1 (6 bases). The CDR3 loop spans 13 amino acids. Trimming shortened V by 1 base and J by 7 bases, and 10 bases separated the two germline ends. The germline V gene has CDR1 MGHRA and CDR2 YSYEKL.

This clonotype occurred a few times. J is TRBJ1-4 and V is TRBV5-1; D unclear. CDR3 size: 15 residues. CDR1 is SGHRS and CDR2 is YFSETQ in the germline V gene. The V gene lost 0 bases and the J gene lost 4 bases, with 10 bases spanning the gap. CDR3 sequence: CASSLGRQDNEKLFF. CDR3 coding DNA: TGCGCCAGCAGCTTGGGCCGCCAGGATAATGAAAAACTGTTTTTT.

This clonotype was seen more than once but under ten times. CDR3 sequence: CASSPRAGNTIYF. The CDR3 DNA reads TGTGCCAGCAGCCCCAGAGCTGGAAACACCATATATTTT. V gene TRBV7-3 combines with J gene TRBJ1-3; D is unresolved. The CDR3 contains 13 residues. V lost 5 bases, J lost 2 bases, and 7 bases lay in between. Germline V gives CDR1 SGHTA, CDR2 FQGTGA.

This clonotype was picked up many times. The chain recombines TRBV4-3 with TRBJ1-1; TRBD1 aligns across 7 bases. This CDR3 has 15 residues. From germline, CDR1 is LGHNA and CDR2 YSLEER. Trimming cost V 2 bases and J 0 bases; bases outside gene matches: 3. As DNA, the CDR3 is TGCGCCAGCAGCCAACAGGGACAGCTGAACACTGAAGCTTTCTTT. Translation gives CASSQQGQLNTEAFF.

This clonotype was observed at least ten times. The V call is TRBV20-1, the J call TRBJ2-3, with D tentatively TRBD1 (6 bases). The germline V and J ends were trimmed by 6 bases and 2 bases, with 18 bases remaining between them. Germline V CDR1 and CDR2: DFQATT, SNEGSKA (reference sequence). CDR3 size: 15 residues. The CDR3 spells CSASGASRNTDTQYF. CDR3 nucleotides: TGCAGTGCCTCAGGGGCGTCAAGGAACACAGATACGCAGTATTTT.

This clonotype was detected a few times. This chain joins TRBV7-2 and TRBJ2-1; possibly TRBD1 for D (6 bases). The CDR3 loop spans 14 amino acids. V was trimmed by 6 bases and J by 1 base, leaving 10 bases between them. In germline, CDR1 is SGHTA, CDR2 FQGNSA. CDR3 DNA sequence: TGTGCCAGCAGGGGGGCCGGTTCCTACAATGAGCAGTTCTTC. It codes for CASRGAGSYNEQFF.

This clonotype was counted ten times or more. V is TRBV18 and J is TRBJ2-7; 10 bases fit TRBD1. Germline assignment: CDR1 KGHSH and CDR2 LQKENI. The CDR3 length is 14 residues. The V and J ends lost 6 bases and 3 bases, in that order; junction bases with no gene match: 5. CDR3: CASSPRDRGYEQYF. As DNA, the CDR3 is TGTGCCAGCTCTCCCCGGGACAGGGGCTACGAGCAGTACTTC.

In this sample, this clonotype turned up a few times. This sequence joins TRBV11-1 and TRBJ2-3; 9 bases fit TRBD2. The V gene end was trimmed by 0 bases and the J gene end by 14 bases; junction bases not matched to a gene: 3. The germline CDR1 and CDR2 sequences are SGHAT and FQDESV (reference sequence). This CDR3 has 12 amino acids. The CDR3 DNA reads TGTGCCAGCAGCTTAGCCGGTAGCGGGAGGTATTTT. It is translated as CASSLAGSGRYF.

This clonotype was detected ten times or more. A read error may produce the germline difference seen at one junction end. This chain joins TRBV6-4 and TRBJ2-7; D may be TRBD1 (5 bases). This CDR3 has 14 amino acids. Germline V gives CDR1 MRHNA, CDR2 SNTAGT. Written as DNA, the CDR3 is TGTGCCAGCAGTTACTCTCAGGGTTTCCAAGAGCAGTACTTC. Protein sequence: CASSYSQGFQEQYF.

The CDR3 region is CASSPSFPDLSGETQYF. CDR3 coding DNA: TGTGCCAGCAGCCCCAGCTTTCCGGACTTGAGTGGGGAGACCCAGTACTTC. The chain uses TRBV4-2 and TRBJ2-5; TRBD2 is a possible D gene (5 bases). CDR1 is LGHNA, CDR2 YNFKEQ, per germline. The CDR3 has 17 amino acids. Trimming took off 4 bases at V and 5 bases at J, with 23 bases between the two ends.

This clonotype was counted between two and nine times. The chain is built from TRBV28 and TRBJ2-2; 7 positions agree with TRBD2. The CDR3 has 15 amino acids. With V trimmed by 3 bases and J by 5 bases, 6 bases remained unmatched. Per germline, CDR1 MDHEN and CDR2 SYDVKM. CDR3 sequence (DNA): TGTGCCAGCAGTTTGAGCGGCGGGAGTACCGGGGAGCTGTTTTTT. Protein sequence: CASSLSGGSTGELFF. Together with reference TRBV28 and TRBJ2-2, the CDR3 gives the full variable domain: DVKVTQSSRYLVKRTGEKVFLECVQDMDHENMFWYRQDPGLGLRLIYFSYDVKMKEKGDIPEGYSVSREKKERFSLILESASTNQTSMYLCASSLSGGSTGELFFGEGSRLTVL.

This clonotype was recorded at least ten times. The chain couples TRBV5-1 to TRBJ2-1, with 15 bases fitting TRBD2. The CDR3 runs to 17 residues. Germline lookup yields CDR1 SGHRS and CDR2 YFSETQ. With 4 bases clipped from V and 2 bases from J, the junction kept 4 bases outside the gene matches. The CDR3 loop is CASSKGLAGGTYNEQFF. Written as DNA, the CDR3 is TGCGCCAGCAGCAAAGGACTAGCGGGAGGGACCTACAATGAGCAGTTCTTC. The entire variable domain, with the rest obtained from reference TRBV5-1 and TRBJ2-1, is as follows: KAGVTQTPRYLIKTRGQQVTLSCSPISGHRSVSWYQQTPGQGLQFLFEYFSETQRNKGNFPGRFSGRQFSNSRSEMNVSTLELGDSALYLCASSKGLAGGTYNEQFFGPGTRLTVL.

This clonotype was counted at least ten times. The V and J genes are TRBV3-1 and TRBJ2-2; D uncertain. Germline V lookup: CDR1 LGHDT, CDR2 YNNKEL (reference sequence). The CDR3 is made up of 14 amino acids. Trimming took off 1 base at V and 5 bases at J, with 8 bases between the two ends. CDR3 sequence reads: CASSQVVRTGELFF. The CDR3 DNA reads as TGTGCCAGCAGCCAAGTCGTCAGGACCGGGGAGCTGTTTTTT.

The CDR3 region is CASRGLALTDTQYF. CDR3 nucleotides: TGTGCCAGCAGGGGACTAGCTCTCACAGATACGCAGTATTTT. The J gene is TRBJ2-3, the V gene TRBV28, with 9 positions matching TRBD2. This CDR3 has 14 residues. V trimming: 6 bases; J trimming: 2 bases; junction bases outside the gene matches: 3. From germline, CDR1 is MDHEN and CDR2 SYDVKM.

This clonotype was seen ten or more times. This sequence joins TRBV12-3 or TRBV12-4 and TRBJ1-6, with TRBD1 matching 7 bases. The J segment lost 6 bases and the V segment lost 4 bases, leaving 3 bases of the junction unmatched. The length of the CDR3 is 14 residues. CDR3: CASSSGQPNSPLHF. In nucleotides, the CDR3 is TGTGCCAGCAGTTCGGGACAGCCTAATTCACCCCTCCACTTT.

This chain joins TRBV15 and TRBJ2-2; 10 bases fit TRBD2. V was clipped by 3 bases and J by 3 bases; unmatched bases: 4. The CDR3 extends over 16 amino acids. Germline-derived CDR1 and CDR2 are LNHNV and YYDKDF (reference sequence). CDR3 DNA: TGTGCCACCAGCAGTGGGCTAGCGGGGGACACCGGGGAGCTGTTTTTT. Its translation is CATSSGLAGDTGELFF.

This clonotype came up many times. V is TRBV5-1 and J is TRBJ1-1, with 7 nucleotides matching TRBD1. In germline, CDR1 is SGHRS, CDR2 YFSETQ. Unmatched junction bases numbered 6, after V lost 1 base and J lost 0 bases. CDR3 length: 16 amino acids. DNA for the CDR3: TGCGCCAGCAGCTTGTATAGGGGGCTGGTGAACACTGAAGCTTTCTTT. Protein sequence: CASSLYRGLVNTEAFF.

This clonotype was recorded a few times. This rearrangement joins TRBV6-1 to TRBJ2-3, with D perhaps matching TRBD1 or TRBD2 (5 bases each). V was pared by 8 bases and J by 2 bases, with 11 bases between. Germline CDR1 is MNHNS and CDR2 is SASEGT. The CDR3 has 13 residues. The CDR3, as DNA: TGTGCCAGCCGAGGGGTGTTCACAGATACGCAGTATTTT. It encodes CASRGVFTDTQYF.

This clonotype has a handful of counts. In DNA, the CDR3 is TGTGCCACCAGTGCCCTGGGACAAAACACCGGGGAGCTGTTTTTT. This encodes CATSALGQNTGELFF. The chain carries TRBV24-1 and TRBJ2-2; possible D gene TRBD1, 6 bases. The CDR3 spans 15 residues. Per the germline V gene, CDR1 is KGHDR and CDR2 is SFDVKD. Deletions cut 5 bases from V and 2 bases from J, with 11 bases between.

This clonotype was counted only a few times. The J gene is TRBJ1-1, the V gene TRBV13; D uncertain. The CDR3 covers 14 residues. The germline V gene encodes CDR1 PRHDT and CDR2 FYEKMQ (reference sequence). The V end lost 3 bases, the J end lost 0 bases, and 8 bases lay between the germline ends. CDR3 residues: CASSLYNMNTEAFF. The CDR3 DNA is TGTGCCAGCAGCTTGTACAATATGAACACTGAAGCTTTCTTT.